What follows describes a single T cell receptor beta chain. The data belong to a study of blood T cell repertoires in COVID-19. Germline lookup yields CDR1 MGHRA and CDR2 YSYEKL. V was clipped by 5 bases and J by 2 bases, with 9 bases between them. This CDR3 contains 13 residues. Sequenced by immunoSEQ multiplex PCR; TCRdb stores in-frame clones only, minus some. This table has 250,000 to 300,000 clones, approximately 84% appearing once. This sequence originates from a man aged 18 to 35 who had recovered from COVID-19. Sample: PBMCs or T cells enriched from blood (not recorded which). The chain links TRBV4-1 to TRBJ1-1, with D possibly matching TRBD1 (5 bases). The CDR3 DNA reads TGCGCCAGCAGCTGGAGGGGTAACACTGAAGCTTTCTTT. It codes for CASSWRGNTEAFF.